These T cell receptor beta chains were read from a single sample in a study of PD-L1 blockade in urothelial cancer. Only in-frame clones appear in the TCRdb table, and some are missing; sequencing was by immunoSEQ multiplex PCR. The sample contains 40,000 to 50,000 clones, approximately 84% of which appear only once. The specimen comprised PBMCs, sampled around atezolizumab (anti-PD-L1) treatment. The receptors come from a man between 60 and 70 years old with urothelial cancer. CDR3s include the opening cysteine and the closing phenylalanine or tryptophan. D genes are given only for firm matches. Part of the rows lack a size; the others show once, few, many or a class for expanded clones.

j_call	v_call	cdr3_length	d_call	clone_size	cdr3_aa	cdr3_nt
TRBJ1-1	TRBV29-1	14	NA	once	CSVEVGGDYTEAFF	TGCAGCGTTGAAGTTGGGGGGGATTACACTGAAGCTTTCTTT
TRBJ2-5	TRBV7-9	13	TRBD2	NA	CASSLREGETQYF	TGTGCCAGCAGCTTACGGGAGGGGGAGACCCAGTACTTC
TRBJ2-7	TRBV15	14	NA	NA	CATSRAGLSYEQYF	TGTGCCACCAGCAGGGCAGGCCTGTCCTACGAGCAGTACTTC
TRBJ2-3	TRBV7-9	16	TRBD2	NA	CASSPRLAGEGDTQYF	TGTGCCAGCAGCCCGAGACTAGCGGGGGAAGGAGATACGCAGTATTTT
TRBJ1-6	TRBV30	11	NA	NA	CAWRRGSPLHF	TGTGCCTGGAGGCGGGGTTCACCCCTCCACTTT
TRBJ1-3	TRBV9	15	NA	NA	CASSVTQSSGNTIYF	TGTGCCAGCAGCGTAACACAGAGCTCTGGAAACACCATATATTTT
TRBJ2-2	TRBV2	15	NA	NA	CASRAGQANTGELFF	TGTGCCAGTCGAGCGGGACAGGCGAACACCGGGGAGCTGTTTTTT
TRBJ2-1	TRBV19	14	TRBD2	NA	CASRRRGGLYEQFF	TGTGCCAGTAGGAGGCGGGGGGGCCTATATGAGCAGTTCTTC
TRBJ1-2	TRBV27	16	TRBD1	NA	CASSPQQGAWDYGYTF	TGTGCCAGCAGTCCCCAACAGGGGGCCTGGGACTATGGCTACACCTTC
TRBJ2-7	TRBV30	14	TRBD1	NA	CAWSKGQGAYEQYF	TGTGCCTGGAGTAAGGGACAGGGGGCTTACGAGCAGTACTTC
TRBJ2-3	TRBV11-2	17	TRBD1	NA	CASSPTGTGGRTDTQYF	TGTGCCAGCAGCCCTACCGGGACAGGGGGCCGCACAGATACGCAGTATTTT
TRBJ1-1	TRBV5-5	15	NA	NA	CASSLSGPVNTEAFF	TGTGCCAGCAGCTTGTCAGGTCCGGTGAACACTGAAGCTTTCTTT
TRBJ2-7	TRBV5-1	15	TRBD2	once	CASSAQTSGDYEQYF	TGCGCCAGCAGCGCGCAGACTAGCGGTGACTACGAGCAGTACTTC
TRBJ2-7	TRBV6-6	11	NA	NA	CASSLGGEQYF	TGTGCCAGCAGCCTAGGGGGCGAGCAGTACTTC
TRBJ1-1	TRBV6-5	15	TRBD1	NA	CASRPTGGLNTEAFF	TGTGCCAGCAGACCGACAGGGGGGCTGAACACTGAAGCTTTCTTT
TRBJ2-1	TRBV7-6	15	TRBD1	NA	CASSLQTTGGTEQFF	TGTGCCAGCAGCCTCCAGACTACAGGGGGCACTGAGCAGTTCTTC
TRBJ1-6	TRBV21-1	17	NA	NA	CASSPRRSGEGNSPLHF	TGTGCCAGCAGCCCGCGCCGATCGGGGGAGGGCAATTCACCCCTCCACTTT
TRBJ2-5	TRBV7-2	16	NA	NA	CASSLATTGGGETQYF	TGTGCCAGCAGCTTAGCAACTACGGGGGGCGGGGAGACCCAGTACTTC
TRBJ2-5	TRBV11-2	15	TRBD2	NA	CASSPLAGLQETQYF	TGTGCCAGCAGCCCACTAGCGGGGCTCCAAGAGACCCAGTACTTC
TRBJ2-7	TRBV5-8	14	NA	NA	CASSLSQGIREQYF	TGTGCCAGCAGCTTGTCGCAGGGGATACGCGAGCAGTACTTC
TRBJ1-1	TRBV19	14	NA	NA	CASNKREGVTEAFF	TGTGCCAGTAATAAAAGGGAAGGGGTCACTGAAGCTTTCTTT
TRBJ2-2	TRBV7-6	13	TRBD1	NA	CASRTGVTGELFF	TGTGCCAGCAGGACAGGGGTCACCGGGGAGCTGTTTTTT
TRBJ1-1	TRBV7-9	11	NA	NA	CASRFITEAFF	TGTGCCAGCAGGTTTATCACTGAAGCTTTCTTT
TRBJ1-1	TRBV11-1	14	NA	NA	CASSLTTGTNGAFF	TGTGCCAGCAGCCTGACGACCGGGACAAATGGAGCTTTCTTT
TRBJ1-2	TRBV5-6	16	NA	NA	CASTRGSGGRQYGYTF	TGTGCCAGCACCCGAGGGTCCGGGGGGCGCCAATATGGCTACACCTTC
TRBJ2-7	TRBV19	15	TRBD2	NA	CASSITLAGNSEQYF	TGTGCCAGTAGTATAACTCTAGCGGGGAATAGCGAGCAGTACTTC
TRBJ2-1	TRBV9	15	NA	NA	CASSVSRGDYNEQFF	TGTGCCAGCAGCGTTTCCAGGGGGGACTACAATGAGCAGTTCTTC
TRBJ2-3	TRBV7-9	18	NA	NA	CASSLAILAIGGTDTQYF	TGTGCCAGCAGCTTAGCGATCCTCGCCATCGGTGGCACAGATACGCAGTATTTT
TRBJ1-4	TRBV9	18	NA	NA	CASSVGPFPGATNEKLFF	TGTGCCAGCAGCGTAGGCCCGTTCCCAGGGGCAACTAATGAAAAACTGTTTTTT